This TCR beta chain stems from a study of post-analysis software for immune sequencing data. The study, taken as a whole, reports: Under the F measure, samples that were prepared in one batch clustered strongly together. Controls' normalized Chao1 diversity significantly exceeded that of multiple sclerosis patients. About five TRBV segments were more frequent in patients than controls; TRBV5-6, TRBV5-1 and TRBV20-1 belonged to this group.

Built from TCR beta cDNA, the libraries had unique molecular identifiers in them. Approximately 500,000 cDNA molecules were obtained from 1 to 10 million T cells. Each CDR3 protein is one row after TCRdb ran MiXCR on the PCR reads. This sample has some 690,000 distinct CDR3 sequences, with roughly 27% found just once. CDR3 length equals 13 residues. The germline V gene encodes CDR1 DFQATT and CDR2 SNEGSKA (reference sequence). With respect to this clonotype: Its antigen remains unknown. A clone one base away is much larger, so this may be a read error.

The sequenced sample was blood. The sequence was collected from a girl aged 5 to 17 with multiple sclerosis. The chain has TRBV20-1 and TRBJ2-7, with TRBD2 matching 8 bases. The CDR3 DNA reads TGCAGTCAACTAGCGGCAAGCTCCTACGAGCGGTACTTC. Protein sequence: CSQLAASSYERYF.